Shown below are 13 T cell receptor beta chains from a single sample sequenced in a study of beta chain features in type 1 diabetes. Expressed TCRB transcripts were sequenced, since all the RNA that had been isolated was reverse transcribed. TCRdb keeps only in-frame clones here, not all; method: immunoSEQ multiplex PCR. This sample has some 220,000 clones, with about 11% found just once. Sequencing used central memory CD4+ T cells from blood. All receptors derive from a man between 18 and 29 years old in good health.

This clone showed up many times. V usage is TRBV2 and J usage is TRBJ1-5, with 9 bases identical to TRBD1. Germline assignment: CDR1 SNHLY and CDR2 FYNNEI. There are 13 residues in the CDR3. V shed 0 bases, J shed 15 bases, and the junction held 6 bases outside the gene matches. CDR3 region: CASSEAGGQGLHF. The CDR3 DNA reads TGTGCCAGCAGTGAAGCGGGGGGACAGGGTCTGCATTTT. Combining the CDR3 with reference TRBV2 and TRBJ1-5 gives the whole variable domain EPEVTQTPSHQVTQMGQEVILRCVPISNHLYFYWYRQILGQKVEFLVSFYNNEISEKSEIFDDQFSVERPDGSNFTLKIRSTKLEDSAMYFCASSEAGGQGLHFGDGTRLSIL.

Only a few counts were recorded for this clone. The chain carries TRBV10-3 and TRBJ1-2; D is ambiguous. Germline loops: CDR1 ENHRY, CDR2 SYGVKD. The CDR3 runs to 12 residues. Trimming shortened V by 3 bases and J by 8 bases, and 10 bases separated the two germline ends. The CDR3 DNA reads as TGTGCCATCAGTGAAAGGGCTTTCGGCTACACCTTC. This sequence encodes CAISERAFGYTF.

This clone was counted ten times or more. This chain joins TRBV11-1 and TRBJ2-1, with D unclear. V lost 7 bases and J 3 bases, leaving 19 bases between the germline ends. The germline V gene encodes CDR1 SGHAT and CDR2 FQDESV (reference sequence). The CDR3 loop spans 16 amino acids. CDR3 sequence reads: CASKTDGNRHYNEQFF. The CDR3 DNA follows: TGTGCCAGCAAAACTGATGGGAACAGACACTACAATGAGCAGTTCTTC.

The chain carries TRBV6-6 and TRBJ1-1; a possible D gene is TRBD1 (5 bases). CDR1 is MNHNY, CDR2 SVGAGI, per germline (reference sequence). V was trimmed by 5 bases and J by 5 bases, leaving 12 bases between them. CDR3 length: 13 amino acids. The chain's CDR3 is CASSRRGDTEAFF. The CDR3 coding sequence is TGTGCCAGCAGTCGCCGGGGGGATACTGAAGCTTTCTTT.

This clone was found a few times. V usage is TRBV4-1 and J usage is TRBJ2-2, with D perhaps TRBD2 (6 bases). CDR1 is MGHRA, CDR2 YSYEKL, per germline. The CDR3 contains 16 residues. V lost 4 bases, J lost 5 bases, and 17 bases lay in between. The CDR3 sequence: CASSPAGNRGTGELFF. In nucleotides, the CDR3 is TGCGCCAGCAGCCCTGCGGGAAACCGCGGTACCGGGGAGCTGTTTTTT.

The J gene is TRBJ2-7, the V gene TRBV27; possible D gene TRBD2, 5 bases. V lost 8 bases and J 2 bases, leaving 13 bases between the germline ends. CDR1 MNHEY and CDR2 SMNVEV come from the germline V gene (reference sequence). This CDR3 has 13 residues. CDR3 in DNA: TGTGCCAGCTCCGAGGGTATCACCTACGAGCAGTACTTC. As protein: CASSEGITYEQYF.

This clone was counted a few times. The V and J genes are TRBV19 and TRBJ2-4; D call uncertain. Germline CDR1 LNHDA, CDR2 SQIVND (reference sequence). V was cut by 0 bases and J by 5 bases, with 8 bases left in between. CDR3 size: 14 residues. The CDR3 loop reads CASSIEVHQNIQYF. The CDR3 DNA follows: TGTGCCAGTAGTATAGAGGTCCACCAAAACATTCAGTACTTC. Full variable domain (remainder filled in from reference TRBV19 and TRBJ2-4): DGGITQSPKYLFRKEGQNVTLSCEQNLNHDAMYWYRQDPGQGLRLIYYSQIVNDFQKGDIAEGYSVSREKKESFPLTVTSAQKNPTAFYLCASSIEVHQNIQYFGAGTRLSVL.

V usage is TRBV9 and J usage is TRBJ1-2, with D unclear. CDR3 size: 14 residues. V was shortened by 1 base and J by 2 bases, with 9 bases between the two germline ends. Germline V gene lookup returns CDR1 SGDLS and CDR2 YYNGEE. The CDR3 nucleotides read TGTGCCAGCAGCGTATCAAAAGACAACTATGGCTACACCTTC. Translating gives CASSVSKDNYGYTF.

The J gene is TRBJ2-5, the V gene TRBV6-6; D remains ambiguous. The CDR3 length is 15 residues. Germline CDR1 and CDR2: MNHNY and SVGAGI (reference sequence). Trimming pared 0 bases from V and 7 bases from J, leaving 15 bases between. Here the CDR3 reads CASSYSSDTLGTQYF. Written as DNA, the CDR3 is TGTGCCAGCAGTTACTCGAGCGACACCTTGGGGACCCAGTACTTC.

This clone was recorded a few times. The chain links TRBV4-3 to TRBJ2-3, with 8 bases that match TRBD2. CDR1 is LGHNA and CDR2 is YSLEER in the germline V gene. The CDR3 is 18 residues long. The junction had 11 bases not matched to a gene; V was cut back by 2 bases and J by 1 base. CDR3 coding DNA: TGCGCCAGCAGCCAATTTAGCGGGAAGGGACCTGGCACAGATACGCAGTATTTT. This sequence encodes CASSQFSGKGPGTDTQYF.

This clone was detected a few times. The chain couples TRBV7-2 to TRBJ1-3; no clear D gene. CDR1 and CDR2 (germline): SGHTA, FQGNSA. The CDR3 covers 12 residues. V was trimmed by 7 bases and J by 4 bases, leaving 8 bases between them. The CDR3 bases are TGTGCCAGCACCTCGCCCGGAAACACCATATATTTT. This encodes CASTSPGNTIYF.

V and J are TRBV28 and TRBJ1-4; D not resolved. This CDR3 has 17 residues. Trimming removed 5 bases at V and 3 bases at J, with 19 bases between. Germline lookup yields CDR1 MDHEN and CDR2 SYDVKM. As DNA, the CDR3 is TGTGCCAGCAGTGGTACCGGGCCTCTGGGAGCTAATGAAAAACTGTTTTTT. This translates into CASSGTGPLGANEKLFF.

This clone was counted between two and nine times. This rearrangement joins TRBV5-1 to TRBJ2-3; 7 nucleotides agree with TRBD2. With 4 bases clipped from V and 0 bases from J, the junction kept 2 bases outside the gene matches. Germline V CDR1 and CDR2: SGHRS, YFSETQ. The CDR3 loop spans 14 amino acids. The CDR3 region has the DNA TGCGCCAGCAGCAGACTAGCTAGCACAGATACGCAGTATTTT. Protein: CASSRLASTDTQYF.